Below, 17 T cell receptor beta chains from the same sample are listed, as sequenced in a study of shared T cell receptors in the human thymus (dated by TCRdb to 2020 to 2023). Receptors were amplified or captured by the immunoSEQ multiplex PCR assay. The table comes from immuneACCESS by way of TCRdb, which keeps in-frame sequences with V and J called. Part of the clones is missing from these tables; in studies checked, under half for an unresolved V gene and the rest for unknown reasons. The sample table shows 500,000 to 750,000 clones, and around 87% are seen once. Around 0.01% of the sample rests with the top ten. In addition, the sample was reused for a study of human thymus T cells.

Sequencing input: thymocytes. These TCRs come from a boy younger than two with a congenital heart defect. Donor details come from another sample of the same person, matched by shared clones.

CDR3: CASSPGVAYEQYF. The CDR3 DNA reads TGTGCCAGCAGCCCCGGGGTTGCCTACGAGCAGTACTTC. The chain is built from TRBV5-5 and TRBJ2-7, with a tentative D call TRBD2 (5 bases). The CDR3 runs to 13 residues. V lost 4 bases and J 2 bases, leaving 10 bases between the germline ends. Germline V gives CDR1 SGHKS, CDR2 YYEKEE (reference sequence).

CDR3 amino acids: CASSPRGEAGGPYNEQFF. The CDR3 DNA follows: TGTGCCAGCAGCCCCAGAGGCGAAGCGGGAGGGCCGTACAATGAGCAGTTCTTC. V usage is TRBV9 and J usage is TRBJ2-1; 10 positions agree with TRBD2. J gave up 4 bases and V 4 bases, and 14 bases lay outside the gene matches. The CDR3 spans 18 residues. Germline CDR1 is SGDLS and CDR2 is YYNGEE.

The chain couples TRBV4-3 to TRBJ2-1, with D possibly being TRBD2 (6 bases). The CDR3 is 17 residues long. V was clipped by 0 bases and J by 0 bases, with 12 bases between them. Germline CDR1 LGHNA, CDR2 YSLEER. CDR3 loop: CASSQDYGGASYNEQFF. DNA of the CDR3: TGCGCCAGCAGCCAAGATTACGGGGGTGCCTCCTACAATGAGCAGTTCTTC.

This clone has just a few counts. Other nucleotide sequences in the sample specify the same CDR3. The V gene is TRBV4-3, the J gene TRBJ2-7; 7 nucleotides align to TRBD1. Germline assignment: CDR1 LGHNA and CDR2 YSLEER. The CDR3 has 15 residues. After removal of 3 bases from V and 1 base from J, the junction contained 6 bases not matched to a gene. CDR3 DNA sequence: TGCGCCAGCAGCCATCTGACAGGGTCTTCCTACGAGCAGTACTTC. It is translated as CASSHLTGSSYEQYF.

The CDR3 spells CAISEGPRDSNTDTQYF. CDR3 nucleotides: TGTGCCATCAGTGAGGGGCCACGTGACAGCAACACAGATACGCAGTATTTT. The genes are TRBV10-3 and TRBJ2-3, with D possibly TRBD1 on 5 matching bases. V lost 2 bases and J lost 2, with 17 bases in between. Germline lookup yields CDR1 ENHRY and CDR2 SYGVKD. CDR3 length equals 17 residues.

The rearrangement uses TRBV7-2 and TRBJ2-3; 9 bases agree with TRBD2. The CDR3 is made up of 16 amino acids. Trimming cost V 4 bases and J 3 bases; bases outside gene matches: 8. Germline V gene lookup returns CDR1 SGHTA and CDR2 FQGNSA. This chain's CDR3 is CASSSARLAVTDTQYF. In DNA, the CDR3 is TGTGCCAGCAGCTCCGCGAGACTAGCGGTGACAGATACGCAGTATTTT.

This chain joins TRBV7-8 and TRBJ1-2, with 9 bases aligning to TRBD1. V trimming: 5 bases; J trimming: 6 bases; junction bases outside the gene matches: 13. The germline CDR1 and CDR2 sequences are SGHVS and FQNEAQ. The CDR3 totals 16 residues. This chain's CDR3 is CASSVLRDRASDGYTF. The CDR3, as DNA: TGTGCCAGCAGCGTGCTCCGGGACAGGGCTTCGGATGGCTACACCTTC.

V usage is TRBV7-9 and J usage is TRBJ2-1, with D possibly TRBD2 on 6 matching bases. V lost 1 base, J lost 5 bases, and 12 bases lay in between. CDR1 and CDR2 from the germline V gene are SEHNR and FQNEAQ (reference sequence). The CDR3 is made up of 15 amino acids. The CDR3 DNA follows: TGTGCCAGCAGCTTAGTAGTAGCGGAAGACAATGAGCAGTTCTTC. Translation gives CASSLVVAEDNEQFF.

The V call is TRBV4-3, the J call TRBJ2-5, with TRBD2 identical over 8 bases. Per the germline V gene, CDR1 is LGHNA and CDR2 is YSLEER. CDR3 size: 16 residues. V lost 0 bases, J lost 4 bases, and 7 bases stayed unmatched. CDR3 residues: CASSQDAAGGRETQYF. The CDR3 DNA reads TGCGCCAGCAGCCAAGACGCTGCGGGAGGTCGAGAGACCCAGTACTTC.

The V gene is TRBV27, the J gene TRBJ2-2; 11 nucleotides match TRBD2. The V gene end was trimmed by 6 bases and the J gene end by 4 bases; junction bases not matched to a gene: 4. The CDR3 covers 15 residues. Looked up from germline, CDR1 is MNHEY and CDR2 is SMNVEV (reference sequence). The CDR3 bases are TGTGCCAGCAGGCCACTAGCGGGAGCCACCGGGGAGCTGTTTTTT. Protein: CASRPLAGATGELFF.

The chain uses TRBV6-5 and TRBJ2-7, with a tentative D call TRBD1 (6 bases). Deletions cut 2 bases from V and 5 bases from J, with 10 bases between. In germline, CDR1 is MNHEY, CDR2 SVGAGI. This CDR3 has 13 residues. CDR3 in amino acids: CASSYGRGHEQYF. CDR3 coding DNA: TGTGCCAGCAGTTACGGCAGGGGCCACGAGCAGTACTTC.

Concerning this clone itself: In the same sample, other DNA sequences code for this CDR3. The rearrangement uses TRBV20-1 and TRBJ1-2; TRBD1 aligns across 7 bases. Germline assignment: CDR1 DFQATT and CDR2 SNEGSKA (reference sequence). This CDR3 is built from 11 residues. V was pared by 5 bases and J by 8 bases, with 5 bases of the junction left unmatched. The CDR3 sequence: CSAARGRGYTF. The CDR3 nucleotides read TGCAGTGCTGCTAGGGGGCGAGGCTACACCTTC.

The V call is TRBV4-3, the J call TRBJ1-2, with 10 positions matching TRBD1. J was trimmed by 7 bases and V by 2 bases; bases with no gene match: 13. The CDR3 is made up of 17 amino acids. Germline CDR1 is LGHNA and CDR2 is YSLEER. DNA of the CDR3: TGCGCCAGCAGCCAAACCCTTCGCGGGACAGGGGTTGGTGGCTACACCTTC. The encoded protein is CASSQTLRGTGVGGYTF.

This clone has a handful of counts. The V call is TRBV5-6, the J call TRBJ2-3; 7 nucleotides agree with TRBD2. The CDR3 sequence is 15 residues long. Germline CDR1 SGHDT, CDR2 YYEEEE. Losses at the gene ends were 3 bases for V and 1 base for J; bases not matched to a gene: 5. This CDR3 is CASSYPGGGTDTQYF. The DNA of the CDR3 is TGTGCCAGCAGCTACCCGGGGGGAGGCACAGATACGCAGTATTTT.

This chain connects TRBV6-5 to TRBJ2-3; 7 nucleotides line up with TRBD2. This CDR3 is 13 amino acids long. The junction had 8 bases not matched to a gene; V was cut back by 0 bases and J by 14 bases. The germline V gene has CDR1 MNHEY and CDR2 SVGAGI. This CDR3 is CASSYSLREATYF. CDR3 DNA: TGTGCCAGCAGTTACTCGCTACGGGAGGCCACGTATTTT.

Points on this clone: The junction shows a germline mismatch at one end, possibly a read error. The chain uses TRBV4-3 and TRBJ2-1, with 7 bases fitting TRBD2. From germline, CDR1 is LGHNA and CDR2 YSLEER. The CDR3 contains 16 residues. CDR3 sequence reads: CVSSQAGSSHLNEQFF. DNA of the CDR3: TGCGTCAGCAGCCAAGCGGGAAGCTCCCACCTCAATGAGCAGTTCTTC.

The genes are TRBV27 and TRBJ2-4, with TRBD2 identical over 7 bases. The ends lost 6 bases at V and 0 bases at J; junction bases unmatched: 8. The CDR3 is 16 amino acids. Germline-derived CDR1 and CDR2 are MNHEY and SMNVEV (reference sequence). In nucleotides, the CDR3 is TGTGCCAGCAGCCAGGGAGGGATCTTAGCCAAAAACATTCAGTACTTC. Translation gives CASSQGGILAKNIQYF.